Reported below is one T cell receptor (beta chain). Its antigen is not yet known. Base qualities are not recorded, but no much larger clone differs from it by a single base. This specimen belongs to a study of blood T cell repertoires in COVID-19 (dated by TCRdb to 2019 to 2021). For the study in its entirety: Collaborator samples came from the United States, Italy and Spain and covered acute and convalescent phases of COVID-19. Subjects who had been exposed to COVID-19, were actively infected with it, or had recovered from it provided the deeply sampled blood TCRbeta repertoires that made up the dataset. The prospective study material was composed of cDNA or gDNA derived from T cells, B-cell-depleted T cells, or PBMCs. The repertoires were released in a freely available public database intended as a resource for research on the immune response to SARS-CoV-2. Samples came from the ongoing ImmuneRACE study (first 160 participants) plus 1,254 subjects from 6 global collaborators. HLA class I and class II types, where available, came from metadata supplied by the sample provider rather than from assay-based typing. Nearly every sample came with metadata listing a de-identified subject ID, COVID-19 status, age in years and sex. Broader findings and caveats from the paper: How much clinical and demographic metadata was included differed by source and by participant, and the metadata was provided uncurated.

TCRbeta CDR3 regions were amplified from genomic DNA by means of the immunoSEQ Assay, a bias-controlled multiplex PCR. Processing in the source paper ran as follows. The number of nucleated cells in each sample was estimated from the amplification of reference gene primers within the assay. Sequence reads were collapsed and filtered to measure the absolute abundance of every unique TCRbeta CDR3 rearrangement. For each sample, productive Simpson clonality was calculated as the square root of Simpson's diversity index over productive rearrangements. Imported from immuneACCESS, the table was reduced by TCRdb to in-frame sequences with V and J called. These copies leave out some clones; in studies compared against another copy, an unresolved V gene accounts for under half, and the cause of the remainder is not known. V, J and clone size derive from that table, while D and trimming were established from the DNA sequence. Here the sample has 60,000 to 70,000 clones; roughly 84% occur a single time. Approximately 6% of the sample is taken by the ten largest.

Each collaborating institution followed its own protocols to collect whole blood in K2EDTA tubes. For TCRbeta analysis, collaborator samples were shipped as frozen whole blood, as isolated PBMCs, or as DNA extracted from either sample type. Taken from cysteine to phenylalanine, the CDR3 has 17 residues. Only CDR3 DNA is held: 51 bases, read in frame from base 1. Recombination joined TRBV1 with TRBJ2-5; TRBD2 reflects the table's D call only, with no check against the DNA. TRBV1 is a pseudogene. Sample: peripheral blood. The TCR comes from a woman aged 70-85 years with acute or convalescent COVID-19. The CDR3 region has the sequence CTSSQDLRASGLETQYF. The nucleotides are TGCACCAGCAGCCAAGATCTTCGGGCTAGCGGGTTGGAGACCCAGTACTTC.